This T cell receptor beta chain came from a study of T cells in Graves' hyperthyroidism and ophthalmopathy. Study context: Any treatment followed the collection of peripheral blood at initial diagnosis. Study-wide results and caveats: Appearing also in blood were most of the thyroid clonotypes expanded above 0.001. Ophthalmopathy and stable hyperthyroidism were told apart by a 13 V-J model.

Per the germline V gene, CDR1 is MNHEY and CDR2 is SVGAGI. This CDR3 comprises 13 residues. Trimming shortened V by 11 bases and J by 3 bases, and 17 bases separated the two germline ends. Among the patients, aged 18 to 65, hyperthyroidism was newly diagnosed and had lasted under 2 months. This clonotype was detected ten times or more. Antigen unknown. Amplification of TCR beta CDR3 regions was performed using RNA transcripts as template. TCR CDR3 regions were first amplified by RT-PCR with HTBI primers. TCRdb redid the calling of the multiplex PCR reads with MiXCR, one entry per CDR3 protein. The sample yields 500,000 to 550,000 distinct CDR3 sequences, less than 25% seen once.

Specimen: blood. This TCR came from a man between 18 and 35 years old with Graves' hyperthyroidism. The chain employs TRBV6-5 and TRBJ2-7; D is unclear. CDR3 region: CASGQERYYEQYF. CDR3 coding DNA: TGTGCCTCTGGGCAGGAACGTTACTACGAGCAGTACTTC.